Below, 18 T cell receptor beta chains from the same sample are listed, as sequenced in a study of cytomegalovirus exposure and HLA in healthy donors. A multiplex PCR was run with 60 Vbeta primers and 13 Jbeta primers. Profiling relied on immunoSEQ multiplex PCR, and the TCRdb table lists in-frame clones only, not all of them. The sample carries more than 200,000 clones, around 85% recorded once. The material sequenced was PBMCs. Source of these receptors: a human donor in good health.

The chain is built from TRBV2 and TRBJ1-4, with 8 nucleotides matching TRBD1. CDR1 SNHLY and CDR2 FYNNEI come from the germline V gene. V shed 8 bases and J 7 bases; nucleotides not matched to a gene: 9. The CDR3 has 14 amino acids. CDR3 in amino acids: CASGQGPSGEKLFF. The CDR3 nucleotides read TGTGCCAGCGGACAGGGTCCCTCTGGTGAAAAACTGTTTTTT.

The rearrangement joins TRBV7-9 to TRBJ2-2; TRBD1 agrees at 7 bases. Per the germline V gene, CDR1 is SEHNR and CDR2 is FQNEAQ (reference sequence). V lost 5 bases to trimming and J lost 6 bases; unmatched junction nucleotides: 9. The length of the CDR3 is 15 residues. CDR3 amino acids: CASSARGPIAGELFF. CDR3 nucleotide sequence: TGTGCCAGCAGCGCAAGGGGGCCGATAGCCGGGGAGCTGTTTTTT.

A few counts support this clone. This chain uses TRBV6-5 with TRBJ2-5, with 7 nucleotides matching TRBD2. J was trimmed by 2 bases and V by 6 bases; bases with no gene match: 9. CDR1 MNHEY and CDR2 SVGAGI come from the germline V gene. The CDR3 totals 15 residues. The CDR3 coding sequence is TGTGCCAGCAGCCTGCGCCCAGCGGGGCAAGAGACCCAGTACTTC. Amino acids: CASSLRPAGQETQYF.

V and J are TRBV7-9 and TRBJ2-5, with 7 bases aligning to TRBD2. The DNA end is more similar to TRBJ2-7, so the J call may be wrong. Germline lookup yields CDR1 SEHNR and CDR2 FQNEAQ (reference sequence). The CDR3 consists of 12 residues. CDR3 bases: TGTGCCGCGGGGGTTAGGGACCACGAGCAGTACTTC. This translates into CAAGVRDHEQYF.

In this sample, this clone turned up a few times. This chain uses TRBV19 with TRBJ2-5, with 8 bases that match TRBD1. Looked up from germline, CDR1 is LNHDA and CDR2 is SQIVND (reference sequence). The CDR3 has 14 residues. Trimming removed 4 bases from V and 5 bases from J; junction bases left unmatched: 6. In DNA form, the CDR3 reads TGTGCCAGTAGTACAGGACAGGGAGTGGAGACCCAGTACTTC. Translating it yields CASSTGQGVETQYF.

This sequence joins TRBV18 and TRBJ2-7, with D possibly matching TRBD1 (7 bases). Looked up from germline, CDR1 is KGHSH and CDR2 is LQKENI. The CDR3 covers 15 residues. Deletions cut 1 base from V and 4 bases from J, with 14 bases between. In DNA, the CDR3 is TGTGCCAGCTCACCACGGCGGGACAGCGAATACGAGCAGTACTTC. Its protein product is CASSPRRDSEYEQYF.

V and J are TRBV29-1 and TRBJ2-3, with 7 bases lining up with TRBD2. With V trimmed by 3 bases and J by 3 bases, 9 bases remained unmatched. Per germline, CDR1 SQVTM and CDR2 ANQGSEA. This CDR3 is 15 amino acids long. The CDR3 nucleotides read TGCAGCGTTGACGAGTTGGAGGGAGGGACAGATACGCAGTATTTT. Protein product: CSVDELEGGTDTQYF.

This chain connects TRBV13 to TRBJ1-2; a possible D gene is TRBD1 (6 bases). The CDR3 loop spans 13 amino acids. Deletions cut 3 bases from V and 8 bases from J, with 13 bases between. Germline V lookup: CDR1 PRHDT, CDR2 FYEKMQ (reference sequence). CDR3 residues: CASSFEDSLGYTF. The CDR3 region has the DNA TGTGCCAGCAGCTTCGAGGACAGTCTAGGCTACACCTTC. The whole variable domain, filled in from reference TRBV13 and TRBJ1-2, reads AAGVIQSPRHLIKEKRETATLKCYPIPRHDTVYWYQQGPGQDPQFLISFYEKMQSDKGSIPDRFSAQQFSDYHSELNMSSLELGDSALYFCASSFEDSLGYTFGSGTRLTVV.

The rearrangement uses TRBV5-1 and TRBJ1-5; no definite D call. The V end lost 0 bases, the J end lost 3 bases, and 7 bases lay between the germline ends. The CDR3 loop spans 14 amino acids. From germline, CDR1 is SGHRS and CDR2 YFSETQ. Written as DNA, the CDR3 is TGCGCCAGCAGCTTGGAAGCGAACAATCAGCCCCAGCATTTT. This translates into CASSLEANNQPQHF.

About this clone: This sample includes further DNA sequences coding for the same CDR3. CDR3 sequence reads: CASSLGQGETQYF. The CDR3 region has the DNA TGTGCCAGCAGCCTTGGGCAGGGAGAGACCCAGTACTTC. V usage is TRBV5-4 and J usage is TRBJ2-5, with a weak D call TRBD1 (5 bases). The germline V gene has CDR1 SGHNT and CDR2 YYREEE (reference sequence). V lost 4 bases, J lost 4 bases, and 11 bases lay in between. The CDR3 contains 13 residues. Filled out from reference TRBV5-4 and TRBJ2-5, the complete variable domain reads ETGVTQSPTHLIKTRGQQVTLRCSSQSGHNTVSWYQQALGQGPQFIFQYYREEENGRGNFPPRFSGLQFPNYSSELNVNALELDDSALYLCASSLGQGETQYFGPGTRLLVL.

The J gene is TRBJ2-1, the V gene TRBV4-2; D possibly corresponds to TRBD2 (5 bases). V was clipped by 0 bases and J by 5 bases, with 11 bases between them. Germline V lookup: CDR1 LGHNA, CDR2 YNFKEQ. The CDR3 runs to 15 residues. This CDR3 reads CASSQDPDSHNEQFF. CDR3 coding DNA: TGTGCCAGCAGCCAAGATCCGGACTCTCACAATGAGCAGTTCTTC.

The chain combines TRBV10-3 with TRBJ1-1; 10 nucleotides align to TRBD1. The CDR3 spans 15 residues. In germline, CDR1 is ENHRY, CDR2 SYGVKD. With 10 bases clipped from V and 4 bases from J, the junction kept 12 bases outside the gene matches. CDR3 nucleotides: TGTGCCAGCGGGCGACAGGGGGCTAAGGGCACTGAAGCTTTCTTT. Translating it yields CASGRQGAKGTEAFF.

The rearrangement links TRBV28 to TRBJ2-7, with TRBD2 identical over 9 bases. The ends lost 3 bases at V and 4 bases at J; junction bases unmatched: 7. This CDR3 has 15 amino acids. Germline values: CDR1 MDHEN, CDR2 SYDVKM. CDR3 sequence: CASSFSGLAIYEQYF. The CDR3 DNA reads TGTGCCAGCAGTTTCAGTGGACTAGCGATTTACGAGCAGTACTTC.

The J gene is TRBJ2-7, the V gene TRBV6-5; 8 positions agree with TRBD2. Germline CDR1 is MNHEY and CDR2 is SVGAGI. The CDR3 consists of 14 residues. V was clipped by 6 bases and J by 4 bases; unmatched bases: 8. The CDR3 loop reads CASSRGGAGYEQYF. The CDR3 nucleotides read TGTGCCAGCAGCCGGGGGGGAGCGGGATACGAGCAGTACTTC.

The chain has TRBV10-3 and TRBJ2-7; 10 bases map to TRBD2. Germline V gene lookup returns CDR1 ENHRY and CDR2 SYGVKD. The J segment lost 5 bases and the V segment lost 10 bases, leaving 8 bases of the junction unmatched. The CDR3 covers 13 residues. The CDR3 nucleotides are TGTGCCACCGCGGGACTAGCGTCCCACGAGCAGTACTTC. Protein sequence: CATAGLASHEQYF.

This rearrangement joins TRBV11-1 to TRBJ2-2; D unclear. CDR1 and CDR2 (germline): SGHAT, FQDESV (reference sequence). The V gene lost 0 bases and the J gene lost 6 bases, with 5 bases spanning the gap. The CDR3 loop spans 13 amino acids. The CDR3 bases are TGTGCCAGCAGCTTAGCCTTAGCCGGGGAGCTGTTTTTT. Amino acids: CASSLALAGELFF.

The rearrangement joins TRBV15 to TRBJ2-7; TRBD1 might be the D (6 bases). CDR1 LNHNV and CDR2 YYDKDF come from the germline V gene (reference sequence). This CDR3 has 13 residues. V lost 0 bases to trimming and J lost 11 bases, with 14 bases between them. The CDR3 DNA reads as TGTGCCACCAGCAGAGAGATGACAGGTCGTGAGTACTTC. This sequence encodes CATSREMTGREYF. The full variable domain, its missing parts supplied by reference TRBV15 and TRBJ2-7, is DAMVIQNPRYQVTQFGKPVTLSCSQTLNHNVMYWYQQKSSQAPKLLFHYYDKDFNNEADTPDNFQSRRPNTSFCFLDIRSPGLGDTAMYLCATSREMTGREYFGPGTRLTVT.

This clone was picked up a small number of times. The J gene is TRBJ1-4, the V gene TRBV4-1; 7 positions agree with TRBD1. The CDR3 contains 16 residues. Germline V lookup: CDR1 MGHRA, CDR2 YSYEKL. Trimming at V came to 1 base and at J to 7 bases, leaving 9 bases not matched to a gene. As DNA, the CDR3 is TGCGCCAGCAGCCAAGGATGGACAGGCCGAGTTGAAAAACTGTTTTTT. Protein product: CASSQGWTGRVEKLFF.